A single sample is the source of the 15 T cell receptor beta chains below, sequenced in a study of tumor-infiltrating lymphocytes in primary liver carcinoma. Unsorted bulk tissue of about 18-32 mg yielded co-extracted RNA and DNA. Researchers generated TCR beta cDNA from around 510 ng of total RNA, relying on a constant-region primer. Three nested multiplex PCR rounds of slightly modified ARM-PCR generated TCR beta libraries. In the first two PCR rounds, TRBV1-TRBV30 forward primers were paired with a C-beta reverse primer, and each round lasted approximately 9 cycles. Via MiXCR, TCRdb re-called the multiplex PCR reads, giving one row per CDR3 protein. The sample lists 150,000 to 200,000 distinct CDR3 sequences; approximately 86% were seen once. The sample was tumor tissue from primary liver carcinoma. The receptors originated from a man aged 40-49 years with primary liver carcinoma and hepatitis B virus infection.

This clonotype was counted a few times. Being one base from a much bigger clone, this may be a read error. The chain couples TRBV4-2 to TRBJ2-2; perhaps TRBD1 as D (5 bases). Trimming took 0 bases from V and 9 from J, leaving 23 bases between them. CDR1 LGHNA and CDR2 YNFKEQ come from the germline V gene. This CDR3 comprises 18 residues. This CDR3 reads CASSQETLKGFGTRELFF. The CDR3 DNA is TGTGCCAGCAGCCAAGAGACGTTGAAGGGGTTCGGTACCAGGGAGCTGTTTTTT.

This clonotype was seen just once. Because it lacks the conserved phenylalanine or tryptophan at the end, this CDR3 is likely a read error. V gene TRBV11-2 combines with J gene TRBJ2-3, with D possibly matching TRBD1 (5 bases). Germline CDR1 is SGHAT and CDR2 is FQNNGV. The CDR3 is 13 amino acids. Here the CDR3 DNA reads TGTACCAGCAGCTTCCCAGGGCCCGATACGCAGTATCTT. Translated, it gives CTSSFPGPDTQYL.

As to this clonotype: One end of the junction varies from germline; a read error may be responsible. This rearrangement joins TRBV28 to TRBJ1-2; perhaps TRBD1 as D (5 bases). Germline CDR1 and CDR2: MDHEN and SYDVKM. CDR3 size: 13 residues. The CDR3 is CANSLDTDYGYTF. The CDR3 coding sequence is TGTGCCAACAGTTTGGACACAGACTATGGCTACACCTTC.

The CDR3 loop is CASSLVGGVDTEAFF. DNA of the CDR3: TGTGCCAGCAGCTTAGTGGGGGGGGTAGACACTGAAGCTTTCTTT. J is TRBJ1-1 and V is TRBV7-2, with D maybe TRBD1 (5 bases). CDR1 and CDR2 from the germline V gene are SGHTA and FQGNSA. V was shortened by 1 base and J by 3 bases, with 12 bases between the two germline ends. The CDR3 is 15 amino acids.

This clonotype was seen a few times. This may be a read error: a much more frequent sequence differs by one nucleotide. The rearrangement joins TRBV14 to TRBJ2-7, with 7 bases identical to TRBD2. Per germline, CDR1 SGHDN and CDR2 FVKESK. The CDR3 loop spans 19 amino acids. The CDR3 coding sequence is TGTGTCAGCAGCCAAGGGCGGACTAGGAGTCAACCATACTCTTACGAGCAGTACTTC. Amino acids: CVSSQGRTRSQPYSYEQYF.

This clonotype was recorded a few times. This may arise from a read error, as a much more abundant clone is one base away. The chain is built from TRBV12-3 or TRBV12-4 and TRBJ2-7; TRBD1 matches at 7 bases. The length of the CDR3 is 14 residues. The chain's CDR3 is CASTPGTEEHERYF. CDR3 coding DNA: TGTGCCAGCACCCCCGGGACAGAAGAACACGAGCGGTACTTC.

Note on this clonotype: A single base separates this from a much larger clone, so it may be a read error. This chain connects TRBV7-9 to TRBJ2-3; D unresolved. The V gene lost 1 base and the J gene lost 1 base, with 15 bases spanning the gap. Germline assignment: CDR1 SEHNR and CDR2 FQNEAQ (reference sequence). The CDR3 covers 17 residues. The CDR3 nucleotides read TGTGCCAGCAGCTTAGATATAGGGTGGCGGCGCACAGATACGCAGTATTTT. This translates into CASSLDIGWRRTDTQYF.

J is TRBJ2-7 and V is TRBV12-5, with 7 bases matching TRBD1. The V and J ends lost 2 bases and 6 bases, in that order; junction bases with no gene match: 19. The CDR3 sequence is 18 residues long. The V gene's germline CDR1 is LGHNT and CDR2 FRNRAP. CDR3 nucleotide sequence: TGTGCTAGTGGTTTGCCCCCTAGCCCGGGGACAGAGGGGTGCGAGCAGTACTTC. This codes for CASGLPPSPGTEGCEQYF.

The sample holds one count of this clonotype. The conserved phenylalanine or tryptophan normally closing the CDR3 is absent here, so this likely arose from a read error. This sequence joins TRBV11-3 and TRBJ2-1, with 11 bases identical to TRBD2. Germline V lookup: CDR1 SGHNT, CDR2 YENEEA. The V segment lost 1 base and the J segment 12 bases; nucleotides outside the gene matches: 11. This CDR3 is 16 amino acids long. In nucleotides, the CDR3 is TGTGCCAGCAGCTTAGGTATAGCGGGAGGGCTAAGTGGGCAGTTCTTA. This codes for CASSLGIAGGLSGQFL.

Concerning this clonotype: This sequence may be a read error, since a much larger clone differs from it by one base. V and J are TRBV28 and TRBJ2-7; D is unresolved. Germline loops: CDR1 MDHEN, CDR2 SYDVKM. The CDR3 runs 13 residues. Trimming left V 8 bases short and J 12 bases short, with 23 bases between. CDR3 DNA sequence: TGTGCCAGCTACCCCGAGACCCCCACCCCTCGGTACTTC. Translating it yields CASYPETPTPRYF.

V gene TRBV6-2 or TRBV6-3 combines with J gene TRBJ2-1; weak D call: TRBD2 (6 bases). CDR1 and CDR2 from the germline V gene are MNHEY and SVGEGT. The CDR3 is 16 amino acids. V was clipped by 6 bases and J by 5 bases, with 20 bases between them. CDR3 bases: TGTGCCAGCAGCCCCGGCGGGGACGGGCCCGACAATGAGCAGTTCTTC. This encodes CASSPGGDGPDNEQFF.

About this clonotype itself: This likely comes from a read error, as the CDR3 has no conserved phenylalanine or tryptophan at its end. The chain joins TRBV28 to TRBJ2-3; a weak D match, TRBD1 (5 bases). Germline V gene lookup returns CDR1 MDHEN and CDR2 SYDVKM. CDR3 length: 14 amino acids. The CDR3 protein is CASSKTVLTDTQYY. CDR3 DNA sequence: TGTGCTAGCTCCAAGACAGTGCTGACAGATACGCAGTATTAT.

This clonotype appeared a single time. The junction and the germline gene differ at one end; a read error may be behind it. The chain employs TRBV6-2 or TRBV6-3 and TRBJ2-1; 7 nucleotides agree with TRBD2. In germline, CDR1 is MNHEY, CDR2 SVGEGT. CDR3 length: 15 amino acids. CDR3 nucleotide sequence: TGTTCCAGCAGCATCGGACTAAGCGGGAACGATGAGCAGTTATTC. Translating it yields CSSSIGLSGNDEQLF.

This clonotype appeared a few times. CDR3 DNA: TGTGCCAGCAGCTTCTTCAGGGCCACCCCCGGCGAGCAGTACTTC. Protein product: CASSFFRATPGEQYF. The gene calls are TRBV7-9 and TRBJ2-7, with D perhaps TRBD1 (5 bases). CDR1 is SEHNR, CDR2 FQNEAQ, per germline (reference sequence). V was trimmed by 3 bases and J by 6 bases, leaving 18 bases between them. The CDR3 runs to 15 residues.

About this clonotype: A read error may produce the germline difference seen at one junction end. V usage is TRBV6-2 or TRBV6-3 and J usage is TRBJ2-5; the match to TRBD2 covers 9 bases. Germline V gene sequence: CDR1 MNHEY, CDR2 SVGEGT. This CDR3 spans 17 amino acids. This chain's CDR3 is CANSYGTAGGWGETLYF. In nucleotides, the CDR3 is TGTGCCAACAGTTATGGTACAGCGGGAGGATGGGGAGAGACCCTGTACTTC.